A selection of T cell receptor beta chains follows, all from one sample in a study of shared clonotypes between healthy human individuals. Assay: immunoSEQ multiplex PCR; the TCRdb copy retains only in-frame clones and omits some. There are 2.5 million or so clones in the sample; approximately 92% occur only once, and roughly 0.15% lies in the top ten. The specimen was naive CD4+ T cells sorted from blood. These receptors were obtained from a man younger than 30 in good health. CDR3s include the opening cysteine and the closing phenylalanine or tryptophan. A D gene is named only where the DNA matches it firmly. Size values are once, few and many counts, or a class for expanded clones, and some rows have none.

d_gene	v_gene	j_gene	abundance	CDR3aa	CDR3nt
.	TRBV6-5	TRBJ1-5	.	CASSYSWASNQPQHF	TGTGCCAGCAGTTACTCGTGGGCCAGCAATCAGCCCCAGCATTTT
.	TRBV6-6	TRBJ2-7	.	CASSYPGRVKYEQYF	TGTGCCAGCAGCTACCCCGGACGGGTGAAATACGAGCAGTACTTC
.	TRBV4-1	TRBJ1-2	.	CASSQEESTKLGYTF	TGCGCCAGCAGCCAAGAGGAGTCGACGAAATTGGGCTACACCTTC
.	TRBV10-1	TRBJ1-5	few	CASSDSVNQPQHF	TGCGCCAGCAGTGACAGCGTCAATCAGCCCCAGCATTTT
TRBD1	TRBV5-4	TRBJ2-5	.	CASSSTGGRETQYF	TGTGCCAGCAGCTCGACAGGGGGTCGGGAGACCCAGTACTTC
TRBD2	TRBV18	TRBJ2-3	.	CASSPQAGVTDTQYF	TGTGCCAGCTCACCACAGGCGGGAGTCACAGATACGCAGTATTTT
TRBD1	TRBV2	TRBJ1-1	.	CASRVTGGTTEAFF	TGTGCCAGCAGGGTGACAGGGGGGACCACTGAAGCTTTCTTT
.	TRBV21-1	TRBJ2-1	.	CASSTSSGNEQFF	TGTGCCAGCAGCACCTCTAGCGGTAATGAGCAGTTCTTC
TRBD1	TRBV2	TRBJ1-1	.	CASSKLQGALTEAFF	TGTGCCAGCAGTAAACTCCAGGGGGCGCTTACTGAAGCTTTCTTT
TRBD1	TRBV5-1	TRBJ1-4	.	CASSSPGQGGEKLFF	TGCGCCAGCAGCTCCCCGGGACAGGGGGGTGAAAAACTGTTTTTT
.	TRBV7-2	TRBJ2-7	.	CASSLDRSEVYEQYF	TGTGCCAGCAGCTTAGACCGTTCAGAGGTCTACGAGCAGTACTTC
.	TRBV2	TRBJ2-5	.	CASSEGRETQYF	TGTGCCAGCAGTGAGGGCCGGGAGACCCAGTACTTC
TRBD2	TRBV18	TRBJ2-1	.	CASSPPGGLAGGGGWSNEQFF	TGTGCCAGCTCACCACCGGGCGGGCTAGCGGGGGGCGGCGGATGGTCCAATGAGCAGTTCTTC
.	TRBV18	TRBJ2-7	.	CASSPLPGTGLKSYEQYF	TGTGCCAGCTCACCACTTCCCGGTACAGGTTTGAAGTCCTACGAGCAGTACTTC
.	TRBV9	TRBJ2-1	few	CASSVGGNSYNEQFF	TGTGCCAGCAGCGTAGGCGGGAACTCCTACAATGAGCAGTTCTTC
.	TRBV30	TRBJ2-1	.	CAWSAASSYNEQFF	TGTGCCTGGAGTGCTGCGAGCTCCTACAATGAGCAGTTCTTC
TRBD1	TRBV7-9	TRBJ2-7	.	CASSPITGQGLNEQYF	TGTGCCAGCAGCCCGATTACGGGACAGGGGCTTAACGAGCAGTACTTC
.	TRBV2	TRBJ2-1	.	CASSEDGYNEQFF	TGTGCCAGCAGTGAAGACGGTTACAATGAGCAGTTCTTC
.	TRBV28	TRBJ1-4	.	CASSPSGTRDEKLFF	TGTGCCAGCAGTCCCTCCGGGACCCGGGACGAAAAACTGTTTTTT
.	TRBV12-2	TRBJ1-2	.	CASRLGRGGYTF	TGTGCAAGTCGCTTGGGACGGGGTGGCTACACCTTC
.	TRBV9	TRBJ2-3	.	CASSVSSGTADTQYF	TGTGCCAGCAGCGTATCGTCGGGAACAGCAGATACGCAGTATTTT
.	TRBV6-6	TRBJ2-1	.	CASSSGTGIRYNEQFF	TGTGCCAGCAGTTCCGGTACGGGCATAAGGTACAATGAGCAGTTCTTC
TRBD1	TRBV10-3	TRBJ2-1	.	CAISEGPGQGFNEQFF	TGTGCCATCAGTGAAGGCCCGGGACAGGGTTTCAATGAGCAGTTCTTC
.	TRBV11-1	TRBJ2-5	.	CASSNHRETQYF	TGTGCCAGCAGCAACCACCGGGAGACCCAGTACTTC